Below, one TCR beta chain is given with its context. What it binds is not known. This sample is drawn from a study of cytomegalovirus exposure and HLA in healthy donors. Overall study results and limits: With further analysis later on, most CMV-associated TCR beta chains appeared HLA-restricted. When analyzed later, a missense DCLRE1C variant was found to be linked to TCR beta V- and J-gene trimming.

V lost 5 bases and J lost 7; bases outside the gene matches: 16. The germline CDR1 and CDR2 sequences are SNHLY and FYNNEI. CDR3 length: 18 residues. PCR used 60 Vbeta primers and 13 Jbeta primers. Method: immunoSEQ multiplex PCR; TCRdb's copy keeps in-frame clones and lacks some. The table has roughly 160,000 clones, about 71% seen once. The source is a woman aged 25 to 45 in good health and CMV-seronegative. The J gene is TRBJ2-1, the V gene TRBV2; 11 nucleotides line up with TRBD2. What was sequenced was PBMCs. For the CDR3, the DNA is TGTGCCAGCAGTAAGTTGTCGGTAGCGGGGGGGCCCGGGAATGAGCAGTTCTTC. Encoded protein: CASSKLSVAGGPGNEQFF.